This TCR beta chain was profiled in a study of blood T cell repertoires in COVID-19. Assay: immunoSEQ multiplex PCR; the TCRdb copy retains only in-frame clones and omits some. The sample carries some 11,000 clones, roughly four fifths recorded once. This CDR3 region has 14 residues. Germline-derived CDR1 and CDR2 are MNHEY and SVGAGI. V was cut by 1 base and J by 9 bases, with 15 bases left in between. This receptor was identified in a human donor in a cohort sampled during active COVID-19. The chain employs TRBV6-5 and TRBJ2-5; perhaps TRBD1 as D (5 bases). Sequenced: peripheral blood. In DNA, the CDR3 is TGTGCCAGCAGTTACTTTTTTTCGCAGGGTTCCCAGTACTTC. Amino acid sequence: CASSYFFSQGSQYF.